This T cell receptor (beta chain) derives from a study of blood T cells in healthy people across ages. With respect to this clonotype: Antigen unknown. One end of the junction does not line up with germline, which may come from a read error.

Study observations and caveats: It was the long-lived donors that had more naive CD4+ cells and higher diversity than aged donors.

Russia was home to the donors, healthy Caucasian individuals aged about 6 to 90. Staff drew around 10 milliliters of peripheral blood from each donor. Per-sample PBMC isolation yielded at least 6.5 million cells. The CDR3 spans 19 residues. Germline V gives CDR1 ENHRY, CDR2 SYGVKD. With a J-beta primer mix and a sample-barcoded 5' primer, a second PCR ran roughly 6 to 12 cycles. From the 5' RACE reads, TCRdb called clonotypes with MiXCR, one entry per CDR3 protein. The table records about 1 million distinct CDR3 sequences, 40% to 45% of them present only once. The receptor's source is a woman aged 55 to 70 in good health. The sequencing sample was made of blood. The chain joins TRBV10-3 to TRBJ2-5; a possible D gene is TRBD2 (7 bases). This CDR3 reads CAISESGGRGLKTGETQYF. As DNA, the CDR3 is TGTGCTATCAGTGAGTCGGGGGGCCGGGGTCTGAAAACAGGAGAGACCCAGTACTTC.